This entry lists 25 T cell receptor beta chains sequenced from one sample in a study of cytomegalovirus exposure and HLA in healthy donors. With 60 Vbeta and 13 Jbeta primers, the PCR was carried out. TCRdb's copy holds only in-frame clones and misses some; the assay was immunoSEQ multiplex PCR. This repertoire shows roughly 180,000 clones, roughly 80% found once; its top ten account for around 7.7%. Specimen: PBMCs. The receptors come from a woman between 35 and 50 years old in good health and CMV-seropositive.

V gene TRBV10-2 combines with J gene TRBJ2-1; TRBD2 matches 9 bases. With 8 bases clipped from V and 9 bases from J, the junction kept 17 bases outside the gene matches. Germline V gives CDR1 WSHSY, CDR2 SAAADI. The CDR3 covers 16 residues. The CDR3 loop is CASSEGGGRAGSEQFF. In DNA, the CDR3 is TGCGCCAGCTCGGAGGGAGGCGGGAGGGCGGGCAGTGAGCAGTTCTTC.

The chain has TRBV30 and TRBJ2-1; 10 positions agree with TRBD2. This CDR3 has 19 residues. Germline CDR1 is GTSNPN and CDR2 is SVGIG (reference sequence). The V segment lost 2 bases and the J segment 2 bases; nucleotides outside the gene matches: 15. CDR3 in amino acids: CAWSPNVLAGEGPYNEQFF. For the CDR3, the DNA is TGTGCCTGGAGTCCCAACGTCCTAGCGGGAGAGGGCCCCTACAATGAGCAGTTCTTC.

J is TRBJ2-2 and V is TRBV7-3, with 7 bases lining up with TRBD1. The CDR3 is 16 amino acids. V shed 2 bases, J shed 5 bases, and the junction held 8 bases outside the gene matches. The germline V gene encodes CDR1 SGHTA and CDR2 FQGTGA. Here the CDR3 DNA reads TGTGCCAGCAGCTTAGCCCGACAGGGAAGAACCGGGGAGCTGTTTTTT. This sequence encodes CASSLARQGRTGELFF.

The chain recombines TRBV28 with TRBJ2-3; 12 nucleotides line up with TRBD2. Germline CDR1 reads MDHEN; CDR2 reads SYDVKM. The CDR3 is 15 amino acids. With 6 bases clipped from V and 8 bases from J, the junction kept 9 bases outside the gene matches. The CDR3 region has the DNA TGTGCCAGCAGGCAACTAGCGGGAGGCGCCACTACGCAGTATTTT. Amino acid sequence: CASRQLAGGATTQYF.

This clone has only a few counts. V gene TRBV5-1 combines with J gene TRBJ2-7, with D perhaps matching TRBD1 (5 bases). V gave up 2 bases and J gave up 2 bases, with 17 bases separating them. Germline CDR1 reads SGHRS; CDR2 reads YFSETQ. This CDR3 is built from 16 residues. The DNA of the CDR3 is TGCGCCAGCAGCTTCGGTAGGGGTCGAGCCCCCTACGAGCAGTACTTC. Encoded protein: CASSFGRGRAPYEQYF.

The chain joins TRBV11-2 to TRBJ1-2; 7 positions agree with TRBD1. The junction had 18 bases not matched to a gene; V was cut back by 4 bases and J by 4 bases. Germline-derived CDR1 and CDR2 are SGHAT and FQNNGV. The CDR3 is 18 amino acids. The CDR3 reads CASSSRHGTALYFYGYTF. CDR3 in DNA: TGTGCCAGCAGCTCCCGTCATGGGACAGCCCTGTACTTCTATGGCTACACCTTC.

In its sample, this clone was seen once. The CDR3 nucleotides are TGTGCCAGCAGCCAAGAGTCTCACTCTGGCTACACCTTC. Protein: CASSQESHSGYTF. This rearrangement joins TRBV14 to TRBJ1-2; D gene unclear. The CDR3 is 13 amino acids. The germline gives CDR1 SGHDN, CDR2 FVKESK. V dropped 0 bases and J dropped 7 bases, with 9 bases sitting between them.

The chain combines TRBV5-1 with TRBJ2-1, with 10 bases that match TRBD2. Germline assignment: CDR1 SGHRS and CDR2 YFSETQ. J gave up 6 bases and V 3 bases, and 6 bases lay outside the gene matches. This CDR3 region has 15 residues. CDR3 protein: CASSSSGRRGNEQFF. CDR3 in DNA: TGCGCCAGCAGCTCTAGCGGGAGAAGGGGCAATGAGCAGTTCTTC.

The chain employs TRBV7-9 and TRBJ1-1, with 8 bases that match TRBD1. Trimming took 5 bases from V and 3 from J; bases not matched to a gene: 8. Germline CDR1 is SEHNR and CDR2 is FQNEAQ (reference sequence). The CDR3 runs 15 residues. CDR3 in amino acids: CASSPRTGIYTEAFF. The DNA for the CDR3 is TGTGCCAGCAGCCCGCGGACAGGGATATACACTGAAGCTTTCTTT.

A remark on this clone: Within the sample, other DNA sequences also encode this same CDR3. The chain employs TRBV29-1 and TRBJ2-7, with 10 bases that match TRBD1. CDR3 length: 13 residues. The germline V gene has CDR1 SQVTM and CDR2 ANQGSEA. V lost 4 bases and J lost 1; bases outside the gene matches: 1. The CDR3 sequence is CSVGTGGSYEQYF. The CDR3 DNA reads TGCAGCGTTGGGACAGGGGGGTCCTACGAGCAGTACTTC.

The V gene is TRBV29-1, the J gene TRBJ2-5; a weak D match, TRBD1 (6 bases). CDR1 is SQVTM, CDR2 ANQGSEA, per germline. Trimming pared 4 bases from V and 1 base from J, leaving 13 bases between. The CDR3 has 14 amino acids. The CDR3 protein is CSVAWTVTQETQYF. The DNA for the CDR3 is TGCAGCGTTGCCTGGACAGTAACCCAAGAGACCCAGTACTTC.

V is TRBV27 and J is TRBJ2-5; perhaps TRBD2 as D (6 bases). Trimming left V 4 bases short and J 2 bases short, with 23 bases between. This CDR3 spans 18 amino acids. Germline V gene data show CDR1 as MNHEY and CDR2 as SMNVEV (reference sequence). The CDR3 here is CASSSIPPQEAGQETQYF. The CDR3, as DNA: TGTGCCAGCAGTTCAATACCTCCCCAAGAGGCGGGGCAAGAGACCCAGTACTTC.

This clone occurred a few times. The rearrangement links TRBV9 to TRBJ2-3, with 12 nucleotides matching TRBD2. V was pared by 0 bases and J by 9 bases, with 2 bases of the junction left unmatched. The CDR3 loop spans 14 amino acids. Germline V lookup: CDR1 SGDLS, CDR2 YYNGEE. The CDR3 DNA sequence: TGTGCCAGCAGCGTAGCTCTAGCGGGAGGGACGCAGTATTTT. It codes for CASSVALAGGTQYF.

The chain links TRBV7-8 to TRBJ1-5; 7 bases line up with TRBD1. Trimming cost V 4 bases and J 5 bases; bases outside gene matches: 8. Looked up from germline, CDR1 is SGHVS and CDR2 is FQNEAQ. The CDR3 totals 15 residues. CDR3 region: CASSYTTGAHQPQHF. As DNA, the CDR3 is TGTGCCAGCAGCTACACAACAGGGGCCCATCAGCCCCAGCATTTT. The whole variable domain, remainder taken from reference TRBV7-8 and TRBJ1-5, is GAGVSQSPRYKVAKRGQDVALRCDPISGHVSLFWYQQALGQGPEFLTYFQNEAQLDKSGLPSDRFFAERPEGSVSTLKIQRTQQEDSAVYLCASSYTTGAHQPQHFGDGTRLSIL.

The genes are TRBV6-4 and TRBJ2-5, with a tentative D call TRBD2 (5 bases). This CDR3 region has 16 residues. V was clipped by 6 bases and J by 2 bases, with 19 bases between them. Germline V gives CDR1 MRHNA, CDR2 SNTAGT. The CDR3 nucleotides read TGTGCCAGCAGAGGTTGGAGGAGACTATCACAAGAGACCCAGTACTTC. Amino acids: CASRGWRRLSQETQYF.

This rearrangement joins TRBV5-4 to TRBJ1-2; TRBD1 matches 9 bases. With 3 bases clipped from V and 5 bases from J, the junction kept 5 bases outside the gene matches. CDR1 and CDR2 (germline): SGHNT, YYREEE (reference sequence). The CDR3 contains 14 residues. CDR3 region: CASSSQGARYGYTF. CDR3 sequence (DNA): TGTGCCAGCAGCTCACAGGGGGCGCGGTATGGCTACACCTTC.

V and J are TRBV5-1 and TRBJ2-7; 7 nucleotides agree with TRBD1. The V and J ends lost 3 bases and 1 base, in that order; junction bases with no gene match: 4. The germline V gene has CDR1 SGHRS and CDR2 YFSETQ. The CDR3 runs to 14 residues. CDR3 sequence: CASSWGQLSYEQYF. The CDR3, as DNA: TGCGCCAGCAGCTGGGGACAGTTGTCCTACGAGCAGTACTTC.

The gene calls are TRBV21-1 and TRBJ2-3; TRBD2 reflects the table's D call only, with no check against the DNA. TRBV21-1 is designated a pseudogene. The CDR3 loop spans 17 amino acids. CDR3 sequence (DNA): TGTGCCAGCAGCACCGTCAGGTGCGGCCGGGGTACAGATACGCAGTATTTT. Translation: CASSTVRCGRGTDTQYF.

V and J are TRBV28 and TRBJ1-5, with 10 bases that match TRBD1. This CDR3 has 15 residues. V lost 7 bases to trimming and J lost 10 bases; unmatched junction nucleotides: 13. Germline V lookup: CDR1 MDHEN, CDR2 SYDVKM. CDR3 loop: CASNQGSDRGKPQHF. In nucleotides, the CDR3 is TGTGCCAGCAACCAGGGCTCGGACAGGGGGAAACCCCAGCATTTT.

This chain uses TRBV19 with TRBJ1-1; D perhaps matches TRBD1 (5 bases). The CDR3 is 15 amino acids. Germline CDR1 and CDR2: LNHDA and SQIVND (reference sequence). Trimming stripped 5 bases from V and 4 bases from J, with 17 bases between. The chain's CDR3 is CASSPGGRAVTEAFF. CDR3 DNA sequence: TGTGCCAGTAGTCCCGGGGGGAGGGCGGTCACTGAAGCTTTCTTT.

The rearrangement uses TRBV6-6 and TRBJ2-1, with 8 bases identical to TRBD2. J lost 9 bases, V lost 0 bases, and 10 bases had no gene match. The CDR3 covers 16 residues. Germline loops: CDR1 MNHNY, CDR2 SVGAGI (reference sequence). The CDR3 sequence: CASSYSGTSVGIEQFF. The DNA of the CDR3 is TGTGCCAGCAGTTACTCGGGGACTAGTGTTGGGATTGAGCAGTTCTTC.

This clone has just one count. The V call is TRBV16, the J call TRBJ1-5; D is ambiguous. CDR1 and CDR2 (germline): KGHSY, FQNENV. The V end was cut by 0 bases, the J end by 3 bases, with 9 bases between. The CDR3 spans 15 residues. The CDR3 DNA reads as TGTGCCAGCAGCCAATCGAGGGTATACAATCAGCCCCAGCATTTT. Protein sequence: CASSQSRVYNQPQHF.

The CDR3 region has the DNA TGTGCCAGCAGCCAAGCTAGGGGCGAGTTCACAGATACGCAGTATTTT. Protein product: CASSQARGEFTDTQYF. V and J are TRBV14 and TRBJ2-3, with a possible D match to TRBD1 (5 bases). This CDR3 comprises 16 residues. Looked up from germline, CDR1 is SGHDN and CDR2 is FVKESK. The germline V and J ends were trimmed by 1 base and 2 bases, with 13 bases remaining between them. Supplemented by reference TRBV14 and TRBJ2-3, the full variable domain reads EAGVTQFPSHSVIEKGQTVTLRCDPISGHDNLYWYRRVMGKEIKFLLHFVKESKQDESGMPNNRFLAERTGGTYSTLKVQPAELEDSGVYFCASSQARGEFTDTQYFGPGTRLTVL.

The chain has TRBV18 and TRBJ2-7; 8 bases are a match to TRBD2. The trim removed 1 base at V and 6 bases at J, leaving 14 bases unmatched. The V gene's germline CDR1 is KGHSH and CDR2 LQKENI. The CDR3 is 17 residues long. CDR3 in amino acids: CASSPLPRLATRGEQYF. For the CDR3, the DNA is TGTGCCAGCTCACCACTCCCTCGACTAGCGACCAGGGGCGAGCAGTACTTC.

With respect to this clone: An end of the junction differs from the germline gene, which may be a read error. In DNA form, the CDR3 reads TGTGCCAGCAGCTTGGGACTAGCGGGATTTGTGAACTTC. It specifies CASSLGLAGFVNF. V and J are TRBV11-2 and TRBJ2-4; the match to TRBD2 covers 13 bases. This CDR3 region has 13 residues. The germline gives CDR1 SGHAT, CDR2 FQNNGV. Looking up the rest from reference TRBV11-2 and TRBJ2-4 gives the full variable domain: EAGVAQSPRYKIIEKRQSVAFWCNPISGHATLYWYQQILGQGPKLLIQFQNNGVVDDSQLPKDRFSAERLKGVDSTLKIQPAKLEDSAVYLCASSLGLAGFVNFGAGTRLSVL.